This T cell receptor beta chain emerged from a study of identical twins. Study results and limitations: Fewer insertions were carried by abundant cord blood beta clonotypes, but none was seen in memory repertoires.

Using its own MiXCR run on the 5' RACE reads, TCRdb lists one record per CDR3 protein. The sample lists about 570,000 distinct CDR3 sequences, 9.5% to 10% occurring once. With 4 bases removed from V and 2 bases from J, the gap between germline ends came to 19 bases. This CDR3 spans 17 amino acids. The germline CDR1 and CDR2 sequences are SGHAT and FQNNGV. In this sample, this clonotype turned up a few times. What it recognizes is unknown. This same sample was also taken into another study, of yellow fever vaccine responses in identical twins.

Input material: PBMCs. This sequence joins TRBV11-2 and TRBJ2-3; tentatively, D is TRBD2 (6 bases). This clonotype was obtained from a woman between 18 and 29 years old in good health. DNA of the CDR3: TGTGCCAGCAGCTCGCCGAGGGTAGCGGTCTTCACAGATACGCAGTATTTT. It encodes CASSSPRVAVFTDTQYF.